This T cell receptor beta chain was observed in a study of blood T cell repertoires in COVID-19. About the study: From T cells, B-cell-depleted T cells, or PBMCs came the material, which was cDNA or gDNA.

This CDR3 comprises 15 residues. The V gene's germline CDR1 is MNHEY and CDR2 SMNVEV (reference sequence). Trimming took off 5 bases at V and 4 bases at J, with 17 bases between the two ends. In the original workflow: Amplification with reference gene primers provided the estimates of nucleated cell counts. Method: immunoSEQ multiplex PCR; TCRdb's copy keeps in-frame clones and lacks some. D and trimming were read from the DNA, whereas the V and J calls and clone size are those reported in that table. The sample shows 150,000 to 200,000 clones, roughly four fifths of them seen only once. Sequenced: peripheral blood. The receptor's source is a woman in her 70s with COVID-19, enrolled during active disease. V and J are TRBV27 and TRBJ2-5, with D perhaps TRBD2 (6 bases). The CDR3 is CASSLMGKGGETQYF. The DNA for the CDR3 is TGTGCCAGCAGTCTTATGGGGAAGGGAGGAGAGACCCAGTACTTC.